These T cell receptor beta chains were read from a single sample in a study of beta chain features in type 1 diabetes. The method was immunoSEQ multiplex PCR; TCRdb's version includes in-frame clones alone and lacks a portion of them. The sample lists under 300,000 clones; 25% to 30% were seen once. Sequences were obtained from central memory CD4+ T cells from blood. The origin of the receptors is a man aged 30-40 years in good health. CDR3s include the opening cysteine and the closing phenylalanine or tryptophan. A D gene is named only where the DNA matches it firmly. Rows give clone size only sometimes, using once, few, many, or a class for an expanded clone.

cdr3_nt cdr3_aa d_call clone_size j_call v_call
TGTGCCAGCAGTTTATTGGGGGGAGATATGGAGCAGTTCTTC CASSLLGGDMEQFF NA few TRBJ2-1 TRBV28
TGTGCCAGCAGTGAATATAGACAGCAGCCCCAGCATTTT CASSEYRQQPQHF NA NA TRBJ1-5 TRBV2
TGCAGCGTTACCGGGACAGGAAGGGAAAAACTGTTTTTT CSVTGTGREKLFF TRBD1 NA TRBJ1-4 TRBV29-1
TGTGCCAGCTCACCAGAGAGCCACGAGCAGTACTTC CASSPESHEQYF NA NA TRBJ2-7 TRBV18
TGTGCCAGTAGTCCCCTAGGAGCCCTAGGGAATGAGCAGTTCTTC CASSPLGALGNEQFF NA NA TRBJ2-1 TRBV19
TGTGCCACCAGCAGAGATGACTATGGCTACACCTTC CATSRDDYGYTF NA NA TRBJ1-2 TRBV15
TGTGCCACCAGCAGGGACCCAGATCAGCCCCAGCATTTT CATSRDPDQPQHF NA NA TRBJ1-5 TRBV15
TGTGCCAGCAGCCAAAGCTATTACAATGAGCAGTTCTTC CASSQSYYNEQFF NA NA TRBJ2-1 TRBV14
TGCAGCGTTGAATGGGGAGCGGGGCACACTGAAGCTTTCTTT CSVEWGAGHTEAFF NA NA TRBJ1-1 TRBV29-1
TGTGCCGGGACTAGCGGGAGCTGGGAGACCCAGTACTTC CAGTSGSWETQYF TRBD2 NA TRBJ2-5 TRBV30
TGTGCCAGCAGACCGGGAGCACGGGGGAATGAGCAGTTCTTC CASRPGARGNEQFF NA NA TRBJ2-1 TRBV6-5
TGTGCCAGCAGTGAACAGCTAGCGGGAGTGTATGAGCAGTTCTTC CASSEQLAGVYEQFF TRBD2 many TRBJ2-1 TRBV2
TGTGCCAGCAGCCCGAGACATTCTGACACCGGGGAGCTGTTTTTT CASSPRHSDTGELFF NA NA TRBJ2-2 TRBV7-2
TGTGCCAGCAGCCCACAGGGGGCGCAAGAGACCCAGTACTTC CASSPQGAQETQYF TRBD1 many TRBJ2-5 TRBV7-9
TGTGCCAGCAGCTTAAAGGAGATCGAGCAGTACTTC CASSLKEIEQYF NA many TRBJ2-7 TRBV11-2
TGTGCCAGCAGCGTAGCGGCACTAGCCTCCTACGAGCAGTACTTC CASSVAALASYEQYF NA NA TRBJ2-7 TRBV9
TGTGCCAGCAGTCGTCAGGGGTGGGTGTACGAGCAGTACTTC CASSRQGWVYEQYF NA once TRBJ2-7 TRBV28